The 21 T cell receptor beta chains given below trace back to one sample, sequenced in a study of identical twins. TCRdb processed the 5' RACE reads anew with MiXCR; each CDR3 protein has one entry. Of hundreds of thousands of distinct CDR3 sequences in the sample, 8.6% are singletons; the top ten hold 0.85% to 1%. This sample also appeared in a second study, on yellow fever vaccine responses in identical twins.

The sequencing sample was made of PBMCs. The receptor set was obtained from a woman between 18 and 29 years old in good health.

The rearrangement links TRBV4-3 to TRBJ1-2, with TRBD1 identical over 7 bases. After removal of 0 bases from V and 6 bases from J, the junction contained 7 bases not matched to a gene. The CDR3 has 15 amino acids. Per germline, CDR1 LGHNA and CDR2 YSLEER. CDR3 nucleotide sequence: TGCGCCAGCAGCCAAGATGGCCGTACAGGGGATGGCTACACCTTC. It encodes CASSQDGRTGDGYTF.

This chain uses TRBV20-1 with TRBJ2-3; 7 bases map to TRBD1. V trimming: 6 bases; J trimming: 1 base; junction bases outside the gene matches: 4. The CDR3 length is 13 residues. Germline CDR1 and CDR2: DFQATT and SNEGSKA (reference sequence). DNA of the CDR3: TGCAGTGCCGCAGACAGGGGCACAGATACGCAGTATTTT. Amino acids: CSAADRGTDTQYF.

This clonotype was counted a few times. The genes are TRBV9 and TRBJ1-6; D might be TRBD1 (6 bases). The CDR3 totals 15 residues. CDR1 and CDR2 from the germline V gene are SGDLS and YYNGEE. V lost 4 bases to trimming and J lost 6 bases, with 14 bases between them. The CDR3 sequence: CASSMDSRFNSPLHF. The CDR3 DNA reads TGTGCCAGCAGCATGGACAGTAGGTTTAATTCACCCCTCCACTTT. Full variable domain (outside the CDR3, taken from reference TRBV9 and TRBJ1-6): DSGVTQTPKHLITATGQRVTLRCSPRSGDLSVYWYQQSLDQGLQFLIQYYNGEERAKGNILERFSAQQFPDLHSELNLSSLELGDSALYFCASSMDSRFNSPLHFGNGTRLTVT.

The V gene is TRBV29-1, the J gene TRBJ2-2; TRBD1 matches 8 bases. V lost 4 bases, J lost 1 base, and 2 bases stayed unmatched. CDR1 is SQVTM, CDR2 ANQGSEA, per germline. This CDR3 contains 14 residues. CDR3 loop: CSVAGQVNTGELFF. In nucleotides, the CDR3 is TGCAGCGTTGCGGGACAGGTGAACACCGGGGAGCTGTTTTTT.

Ten or more counts support this clonotype. V usage is TRBV6-2 or TRBV6-3 and J usage is TRBJ2-2; TRBD1 matches at 7 bases. The V and J ends lost 4 bases and 3 bases, in that order; junction bases with no gene match: 8. CDR3 length: 16 amino acids. Germline V gene data show CDR1 as MNHEY and CDR2 as SVGEGT. As DNA, the CDR3 is TGTGCCAGCAGTTTCTCTAACAGGGGCTACACCGGGGAGCTGTTTTTT. Amino acid sequence: CASSFSNRGYTGELFF.

The table lists this clonotype with a few counts. The chain is built from TRBV12-3 or TRBV12-4 and TRBJ2-7, with 7 bases aligning to TRBD2. The CDR3 has 14 amino acids. Trimming removed 5 bases from V and 5 bases from J; junction bases left unmatched: 9. The CDR3 nucleotides read TGTGCCAGCAGTCCCGTCGGCGGGGGTAACGAGCAGTACTTC. This encodes CASSPVGGGNEQYF.

This clonotype was found many times. This chain links TRBV12-3 or TRBV12-4 with TRBJ2-1; 9 bases line up with TRBD2. This CDR3 is 14 amino acids long. Unmatched junction bases numbered 5, after V lost 1 base and J lost 10 bases. The CDR3 DNA sequence: TGTGCCAGCAGTTTAGGCGGGGGGGCCTACGAGCAGTTCTTC. Translated, it gives CASSLGGGAYEQFF.

This clonotype was seen a few times. V and J are TRBV20-1 and TRBJ2-7, with 10 bases lining up with TRBD2. Unmatched junction bases numbered 5, after V lost 1 base and J lost 2 bases. Per the germline V gene, CDR1 is DFQATT and CDR2 is SNEGSKA (reference sequence). The CDR3 spans 15 residues. CDR3 in DNA: TGCAGTGCTAGAGCAGCTCTAGCGGGGGCCTACGAGCAGTACTTC. Its translation is CSARAALAGAYEQYF.

The genes are TRBV3-1 and TRBJ2-3; D not resolved. From germline, CDR1 is LGHDT and CDR2 YNNKEL (reference sequence). This CDR3 has 16 amino acids. The germline V and J ends were trimmed by 1 base and 3 bases, with 14 bases remaining between them. CDR3 sequence reads: CASSQGVDSRTDTQYF. DNA for the CDR3: TGTGCCAGCAGCCAAGGTGTCGATAGCAGGACAGATACGCAGTATTTT.

This clonotype was seen a few times. The CDR3 sequence: CASSLTPGREQYF. CDR3 DNA sequence: TGTGCCAGCAGCTTAACGCCGGGGAGGGAGCAGTACTTC. This chain connects TRBV7-3 to TRBJ2-7; D might be TRBD2 (6 bases). Trimming removed 0 bases from V and 7 bases from J, with 10 bases in between. This CDR3 has 13 residues. Germline V gives CDR1 SGHTA, CDR2 FQGTGA.

This clonotype was observed at least ten times. The chain recombines TRBV28 with TRBJ1-1; no clear D. The V gene lost 3 bases and the J gene lost 1 base, with 9 bases spanning the gap. Germline V gene lookup returns CDR1 MDHEN and CDR2 SYDVKM. CDR3 size: 14 residues. CDR3 DNA sequence: TGTGCCAGCAGTTTGTCAGTGAAGAACACTGAAGCTTTCTTT. Translated, it gives CASSLSVKNTEAFF.

The chain employs TRBV28 and TRBJ2-2; the match to TRBD2 covers 7 bases. V was pared by 3 bases and J by 4 bases, with 5 bases of the junction left unmatched. The CDR3 sequence is 15 residues long. In germline, CDR1 is MDHEN, CDR2 SYDVKM. The chain's CDR3 is CASSFRLAVTGELFF. The CDR3 DNA is TGTGCCAGCAGTTTTCGCCTAGCGGTCACCGGGGAGCTGTTTTTT.

The chain links TRBV24-1 to TRBJ2-3; D is unclear. CDR3 length: 12 amino acids. Germline CDR1 and CDR2: KGHDR and SFDVKD. V lost 9 bases, J lost 2 bases, and 8 bases lay in between. The CDR3 loop is CATGGFTDTQYF. Written as DNA, the CDR3 is TGTGCCACCGGCGGATTCACAGATACGCAGTATTTT.

This chain's CDR3 is CATSRDGGTGGSGQYF. Written as DNA, the CDR3 is TGTGCCACCAGCAGAGATGGCGGGACAGGGGGCTCTGGGCAGTACTTC. V usage is TRBV15 and J usage is TRBJ2-7, with 12 nucleotides matching TRBD1. The CDR3 covers 16 residues. From germline, CDR1 is LNHNV and CDR2 YYDKDF (reference sequence). J gave up 9 bases and V 0 bases, and 9 bases lay outside the gene matches.

This clonotype was recorded at least ten times. This chain links TRBV5-1 with TRBJ1-3; D is unresolved. Deletions cut 4 bases from V and 1 base from J, with 15 bases between. CDR1 is SGHRS and CDR2 is YFSETQ in the germline V gene. CDR3 length: 16 amino acids. CDR3 nucleotides: TGCGCCAGCAGCACCGGCGCCAGCCCGTCTGGAAACACCATATATTTT. Translation gives CASSTGASPSGNTIYF.

This clonotype was counted between two and nine times. The chain is built from TRBV12-3 or TRBV12-4 and TRBJ2-4; 10 bases fit TRBD1. After removal of 6 bases from V and 3 bases from J, the junction contained 11 bases not matched to a gene. CDR3 size: 17 residues. The chain's CDR3 is CASRRQGASGNKNIQYF. CDR3 nucleotide sequence: TGTGCCAGCAGACGACAGGGGGCCAGCGGGAACAAAAACATTCAGTACTTC.

The chain's CDR3 is CASSQATSSTDTQYF. In DNA, the CDR3 is TGTGCCAGCAGCCAAGCCACTAGCAGCACAGATACGCAGTATTTT. J is TRBJ2-3 and V is TRBV4-2; possibly TRBD2 for D (6 bases). This CDR3 has 15 residues. Trimming removed 1 base from V and 0 bases from J, with 8 bases in between. Germline V CDR1 and CDR2: LGHNA, YNFKEQ.

This clonotype was found many times. The chain is built from TRBV24-1 and TRBJ2-1; D tentatively fits TRBD1 or TRBD2 (5 bases each). The CDR3 spans 17 residues. The V end was cut by 4 bases, the J end by 4 bases, with 19 bases between. In germline, CDR1 is KGHDR, CDR2 SFDVKD. The CDR3 loop reads CATSDPRGPSQYNEQFF. In nucleotides, the CDR3 is TGTGCCACCAGTGACCCCCGGGGACCTAGTCAATACAATGAGCAGTTCTTC.

This clonotype was picked up many times. The chain recombines TRBV18 with TRBJ2-7, with TRBD2 matching over 7 bases. Germline V gene lookup returns CDR1 KGHSH and CDR2 LQKENI. V shed 8 bases and J 6 bases; nucleotides not matched to a gene: 7. This CDR3 is built from 12 residues. CDR3 in amino acids: CASSPPGGEQYF. The CDR3 nucleotides are TGTGCCAGCAGCCCTCCGGGGGGCGAGCAGTACTTC.

The rearrangement uses TRBV20-1 and TRBJ1-4; the match to TRBD1 covers 8 bases. V lost 0 bases and J lost 6; bases outside the gene matches: 6. Germline CDR1 reads DFQATT; CDR2 reads SNEGSKA (reference sequence). This CDR3 spans 15 amino acids. The CDR3 DNA is TGCAGTGCTAGAGAATTACAGGGGGTTTATGAAAAACTGTTTTTT. Its translation is CSARELQGVYEKLFF.

This clonotype was seen only a few times. This chain joins TRBV27 and TRBJ2-7; the match to TRBD2 covers 15 bases. The CDR3 spans 18 residues. V dropped 5 bases and J dropped 6; count of bases not matched to a gene: 14. Germline V gene data show CDR1 as MNHEY and CDR2 as SMNVEV (reference sequence). The CDR3 sequence: CASSLFAGLAGGIAEQYF. CDR3 DNA sequence: TGTGCCAGCAGTCTATTCGCGGGACTAGCGGGAGGAATCGCCGAGCAGTACTTC.